This T cell receptor (beta chain) was found in a study of CD8+CD57+ T cells in acquired aplastic anemia. In the study overall: The average for DNA from sorted CD4+ and CD8+ cells was 3.2 ug.

Study-level points and caveats: Patients and controls shared about 30 CD8+ CDR3 sequences.

TCR beta VDJ and CDR3 were profiled, and genomic DNA was the template. TCRdb ran MiXCR on the reads and lists one entry per CDR3 protein. Of under 200,000 distinct CDR3 sequences listed, 55% to 70% are singletons. Germline lookup yields CDR1 DFQATT and CDR2 SNEGSKA (reference sequence). The CDR3 loop spans 13 amino acids. The ends were cut back, 3 bases at V and 9 bases at J, with 17 bases in the middle. A few counts support this clonotype. Its specificity is unknown. The chain employs TRBV20-1 and TRBJ2-5; D possibly corresponds to TRBD2 (5 bases). This sequence originates from a human donor in good health. The sample taken for sequencing was sorted CD4+, CD8+, or CD8+CD57+ T cells (not recorded which) from PBMCs. In nucleotides, the CDR3 is TGCAGTGCTAGTTTTGGGGTGGTGCGGGCCCAGTACTTC. Translation gives CSASFGVVRAQYF.